This entry concerns a single T cell receptor beta chain. Its cognate antigen is unknown. The record originates from a study of shared clonotypes between healthy human individuals. Study-level results: It was observed that 4% to 6% of naive CD4 clonotypes were shared across four donors. Donor clonotype sharing was expected to depend on sequencing depth.

The CDR3 contains 12 residues. V was cut by 3 bases and J by 1 base, with 6 bases left in between. Per the germline V gene, CDR1 is SQVTM and CDR2 is ANQGSEA. This table comes from immunoSEQ multiplex PCR, and its TCRdb copy is limited to in-frame clones, with some not included. This table holds some 550,000 clones, 97% found once. Every donor, a Caucasian adult, lived in Nashville, Tennessee. Sequencing was done on a sample of naive CD4+ T cells sorted from blood. The subset: CD45RA+ positively selected. The sequence derives from a young woman in good health. The chain couples TRBV29-1 to TRBJ1-1, with D hard to call. CDR3 protein: CSVERRNTEAFF. DNA of the CDR3: TGCAGCGTTGAGAGACGGAACACTGAAGCTTTCTTT.